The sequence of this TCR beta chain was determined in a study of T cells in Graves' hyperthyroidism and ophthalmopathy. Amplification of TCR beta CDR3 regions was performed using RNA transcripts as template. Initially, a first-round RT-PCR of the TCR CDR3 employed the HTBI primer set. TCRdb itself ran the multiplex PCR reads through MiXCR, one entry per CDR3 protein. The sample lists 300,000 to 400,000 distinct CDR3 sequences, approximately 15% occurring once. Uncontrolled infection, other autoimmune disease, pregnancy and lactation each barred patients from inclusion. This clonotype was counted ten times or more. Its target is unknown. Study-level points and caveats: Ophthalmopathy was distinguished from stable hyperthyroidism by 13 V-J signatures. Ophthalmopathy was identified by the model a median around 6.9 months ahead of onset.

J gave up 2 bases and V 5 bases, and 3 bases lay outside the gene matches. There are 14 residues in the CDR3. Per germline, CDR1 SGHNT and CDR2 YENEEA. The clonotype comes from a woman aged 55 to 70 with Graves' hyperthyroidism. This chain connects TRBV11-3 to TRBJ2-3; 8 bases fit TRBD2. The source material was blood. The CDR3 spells CASSQGLVTDTQYF. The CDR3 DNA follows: TGTGCCAGCAGCCAGGGACTAGTCACAGATACGCAGTATTTT.